This T cell receptor beta chain was documented in a study of T cell responses to AZD1222 COVID-19 vaccine (dated by TCRdb to 2020 to 2022). Describing the broader study: AZD1222 recipients whose second dose came at about 4 weeks and those whose second dose came at about 12 weeks were combined into one group, since spike-specific TCR depth and breadth did not differ between the two schedules. A total of 233 trial participants underwent TCR sequencing, of whom about 210 received two doses of AZD1222 and some 26 received two doses of the MenACWY control vaccine. Enrollment into the trials was organized by age into subgroups of 18-55, 56-69 and 70-plus years, and those subgroups contained roughly 160, 29 and 62 TCR-sequenced participants, respectively.

Remarks on this clone: What this receptor recognizes is not known. Base-call qualities are not available, and no considerably larger clone is one nucleotide away.

The trim is 2 bases for V and 4 bases for J, with a gap of 8 bases between the germline ends. For CDR1 and CDR2, the germline V gene lists MNHEY and SVGEGT. The CDR3 has 13 amino acids, counting the end cysteine and phenylalanine. The CDR3 DNA has 39 bases and is translated from base 1. The CDR3 regions of human TCRbeta chains were analyzed by immunosequencing. As for how the authors treated the data: Repertoire TCRs were checked for matches against a reference library of SARS-CoV-2-specific TCRs that had been generated using the MIRA antigen-specificity platform. Breadth was defined as the fraction of unique TCRs that were SARS-CoV-2-associated. Depth was defined as the fraction of total T cells that were SARS-CoV-2-associated. Each spike-specific TCR was assigned to its reactive spike region and to a CD4 or CD8 class using the MIRA data. Log10-transformed breadth and depth values were compared by one-way ANOVA with Sidak's multiple comparisons tests. TCRdb obtained this table from immuneACCESS and retained in-frame rearrangements with V and J assigned. These tables miss some clones; where compared with another copy, unresolved V genes account for less than half of the shortfall, and the remainder is unexplained. V, J and clone size were drawn from that table, and D and trimming were deduced from the DNA. This sample comprises under 110,000 clones, less than 95% of them detected only once. 1.3% of the sample is in the top ten clones.

The time point label for this specimen denotes: baseline before first vaccination. The vaccinee samples were drawn from two UK trials, COV001 and COV002, one of which was a single-blind randomized controlled phase 2/3 trial testing AZD1222 (ChAdOx1 nCoV-19) in healthy adults. For TCRbeta chain sequencing, PBMC samples were collected from trial participants at day 0 and at day 28 after the second dose. The research as a whole found: Because no samples from the day 14 peak response were available, repertoires could be characterized only after the peak T cell response. Spike-specific TCR breadth and depth rose significantly after two AZD1222 doses compared with day 0 and with MenACWY recipients. The vaccine-associated CD4 TCRs covered the entire spike protein, and the dominant responses fell in regions 160-218 and 743-854. In the small 56-69-year group, the increase in depth fell short of significance, most likely because of low power. Participants were mostly white British, with more females than males. The authors suggested clonal diversity may have been underestimated. Conclusions about previously exposed vaccinees are limited because only five to seven AZD1222 recipients were SARS-CoV-2 seropositive at baseline. Epitopes outside the regions mutated in the B.1.351 and B.1.1.7 variants were reportedly recognized by nearly half of the unique spike-specific TCRs.

Material: peripheral blood, obtained on day 0 of AZD1222 vaccination. This chain joins TRBV6-2 or TRBV6-3 to TRBJ1-1; the D gene cannot be resolved reliably. This clonotype was sampled from an adult in good health. The DNA sequence reads TGTGCCAGCAGTTACAGATATACCACTGAAGCTTTCTTT. Translated, this is CASSYRYTTEAFF.